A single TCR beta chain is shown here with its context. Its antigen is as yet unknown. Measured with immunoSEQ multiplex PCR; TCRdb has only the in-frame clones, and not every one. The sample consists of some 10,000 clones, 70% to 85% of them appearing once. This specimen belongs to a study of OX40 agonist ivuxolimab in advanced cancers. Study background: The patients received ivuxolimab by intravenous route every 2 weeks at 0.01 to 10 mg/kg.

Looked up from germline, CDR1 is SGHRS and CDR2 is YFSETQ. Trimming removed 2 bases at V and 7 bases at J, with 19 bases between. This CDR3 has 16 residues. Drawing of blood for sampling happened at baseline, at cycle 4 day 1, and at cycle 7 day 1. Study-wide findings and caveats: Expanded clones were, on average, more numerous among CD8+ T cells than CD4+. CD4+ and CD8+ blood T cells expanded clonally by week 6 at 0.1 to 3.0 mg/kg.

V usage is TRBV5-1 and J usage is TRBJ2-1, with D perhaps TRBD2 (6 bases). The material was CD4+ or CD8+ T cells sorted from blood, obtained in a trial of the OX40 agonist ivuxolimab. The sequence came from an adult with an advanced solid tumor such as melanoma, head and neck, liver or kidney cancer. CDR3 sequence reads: CASSLNFRGGPNEQFF. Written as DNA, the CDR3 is TGCGCCAGCAGCTTAAATTTCCGCGGAGGGCCGAATGAGCAGTTCTTC.